A single sample gave rise to the 9 T cell receptor beta chains below, sequenced in a study of blood T cell repertoires in COVID-19 (dated by TCRdb to between 2020 and 2021). Libraries came from the immunoSEQ multiplex PCR assay. TCRdb limited this immuneACCESS table to in-frame rearrangements with V and J called. A share of clones is missing; checked studies link under half to unresolved V genes, and the rest is unexplained. The sample yields about 44,000 clones; roughly 85% were counted once. The top ten constitute roughly 4.4% of the sample. Sample: peripheral blood. These receptors all stem from a woman between 65 and 79 years old with acute or convalescent COVID-19.

This clone was seen a few times. The CDR3 DNA reads as TGTGCCAGCAGCGTACTAGCGGGAGACTCCTACGAGCAGTACTTC. Its protein is CASSVLAGDSYEQYF. The chain is built from TRBV7-6 and TRBJ2-7; 11 bases map to TRBD2. The junction had 3 bases not matched to a gene; V was cut back by 5 bases and J by 0 bases. Looked up from germline, CDR1 is SGHVS and CDR2 is FNYEAQ. This CDR3 is 15 amino acids long.

The chain uses TRBV4-3 and TRBJ2-1; TRBD2 aligns across 12 bases. The CDR3 sequence is 18 residues long. Germline loops: CDR1 LGHNA, CDR2 YSLEER. Unmatched junction bases numbered 11, after V lost 1 base and J lost 7 bases. The CDR3 DNA reads TGCGCCAGCAGCCAAGGGTCCCACCCTAGCGGGAGGGGGAATGAGCAGTTCTTC. Encoded protein: CASSQGSHPSGRGNEQFF.

The chain has TRBV9 and TRBJ1-2; D perhaps matches TRBD1 (6 bases). Looked up from germline, CDR1 is SGDLS and CDR2 is YYNGEE. The V and J ends lost 4 bases and 2 bases respectively, with 12 bases between them. The CDR3 contains 14 residues. This CDR3 reads CASSLPGANYGYTF. As DNA, the CDR3 is TGTGCCAGCAGCCTCCCAGGGGCGAACTATGGCTACACCTTC.

V is TRBV5-4 and J is TRBJ2-3, with 7 bases matching TRBD2. The CDR3 is made up of 15 amino acids. Germline CDR1 SGHNT, CDR2 YYREEE (reference sequence). The trim removed 0 bases at V and 0 bases at J, leaving 1 base unmatched. CDR3: CASSLGGGSTDTQYF. Here the CDR3 DNA reads TGTGCCAGCAGCTTGGGGGGAGGGAGCACAGATACGCAGTATTTT. Complete variable domain (other parts from reference TRBV5-4 and TRBJ2-3): ETGVTQSPTHLIKTRGQQVTLRCSSQSGHNTVSWYQQALGQGPQFIFQYYREEENGRGNFPPRFSGLQFPNYSSELNVNALELDDSALYLCASSLGGGSTDTQYFGPGTRLTVL.

V gene TRBV5-4 combines with J gene TRBJ2-1; 9 bases fit TRBD2. Germline-derived CDR1 and CDR2 are SGHNT and YYREEE (reference sequence). V gave up 0 bases and J gave up 7 bases; unmatched junction bases: 8. There are 16 residues in the CDR3. Written as DNA, the CDR3 is TGTGCCAGCAGCTTGGAGGGCGGGAGGGTCAAGAATGAGCAGTTCTTC. Translated, it gives CASSLEGGRVKNEQFF. Filled out from reference TRBV5-4 and TRBJ2-1, the complete variable domain reads ETGVTQSPTHLIKTRGQQVTLRCSSQSGHNTVSWYQQALGQGPQFIFQYYREEENGRGNFPPRFSGLQFPNYSSELNVNALELDDSALYLCASSLEGGRVKNEQFFGPGTRLTVL.

The J gene is TRBJ2-1, the V gene TRBV19; TRBD2 matches 9 bases. This CDR3 comprises 14 residues. The V gene's germline CDR1 is LNHDA and CDR2 SQIVND (reference sequence). Trimming cost V 6 bases and J 7 bases; bases outside gene matches: 7. CDR3 sequence (DNA): TGTGCCAGTAGGCCTAGCGGGATTCGGAATGAGCAGTTCTTC. Its protein product is CASRPSGIRNEQFF.

J is TRBJ1-5 and V is TRBV28, with 9 bases lining up with TRBD1. The junction had 10 bases not matched to a gene; V was cut back by 5 bases and J by 2 bases. The CDR3 is 17 residues long. CDR1 is MDHEN, CDR2 SYDVKM, per germline. In DNA, the CDR3 is TGTGCCAGCAGTACACCCGGGACAGGGCGGCGCAATCAGCCCCAGCATTTT. Its translation: CASSTPGTGRRNQPQHF. The full variable domain, in which reference TRBV28 and TRBJ1-5 provide the parts outside the CDR3, is DVKVTQSSRYLVKRTGEKVFLECVQDMDHENMFWYRQDPGLGLRLIYFSYDVKMKEKGDIPEGYSVSREKKERFSLILESASTNQTSMYLCASSTPGTGRRNQPQHFGDGTRLSIL.

The chain is built from TRBV6-5 and TRBJ2-7; 7 nucleotides agree with TRBD2. V was clipped by 6 bases and J by 6 bases; unmatched bases: 8. CDR3 length: 13 amino acids. Germline CDR1 is MNHEY and CDR2 is SVGAGI. The CDR3 protein is CASRAGAGSEQYF. CDR3 in DNA: TGTGCCAGCAGGGCGGGAGCGGGGAGCGAGCAGTACTTC.

This chain connects TRBV7-6 to TRBJ2-2; tentative D call: TRBD2 (6 bases). CDR3 length: 15 residues. Trimming left V 5 bases short and J 9 bases short, with 19 bases between. Looked up from germline, CDR1 is SGHVS and CDR2 is FNYEAQ. CDR3 amino acids: CASSLGRRAHRELFF. CDR3 in DNA: TGTGCCAGCAGCCTAGGACGGAGGGCCCATAGGGAGCTGTTTTTT. The full variable domain, rest sourced from reference TRBV7-6 and TRBJ2-2, is GAGVSQSPRYKVTKRGQDVALRCDPISGHVSLYWYRQALGQGPEFLTYFNYEAQQDKSGLPNDRFSAERPEGSISTLTIQRTEQRDSAMYRCASSLGRRAHRELFFGEGSRLTVL.